The T cell receptor beta chain described here comes from a study of blood T cell repertoires in COVID-19. The CDR3 runs 11 residues. Germline V gene lookup returns CDR1 MDHEN and CDR2 SYDVKM. Trimming pared 8 bases from V and 1 base from J, leaving 5 bases between. Per the original methods: Researchers report that nucleated cell counts were estimated from reference gene primer amplification. Clones were sequenced by immunoSEQ multiplex PCR, and TCRdb holds only the in-frame ones, with some missing. Clone size and V and J calls were adopted from that table, with D and trimming inferred from the DNA. The sample shows roughly 48,000 clones, approximately 88% of them seen only once.

The sample was peripheral blood. The chain uses TRBV28 and TRBJ1-1; D gene unclear. This TCR was recovered from a man between 65 and 80 years old with acute or convalescent COVID-19. The CDR3 loop reads CASARNTEAFF. DNA of the CDR3: TGTGCCAGCGCGCGGAACACTGAAGCTTTCTTT.